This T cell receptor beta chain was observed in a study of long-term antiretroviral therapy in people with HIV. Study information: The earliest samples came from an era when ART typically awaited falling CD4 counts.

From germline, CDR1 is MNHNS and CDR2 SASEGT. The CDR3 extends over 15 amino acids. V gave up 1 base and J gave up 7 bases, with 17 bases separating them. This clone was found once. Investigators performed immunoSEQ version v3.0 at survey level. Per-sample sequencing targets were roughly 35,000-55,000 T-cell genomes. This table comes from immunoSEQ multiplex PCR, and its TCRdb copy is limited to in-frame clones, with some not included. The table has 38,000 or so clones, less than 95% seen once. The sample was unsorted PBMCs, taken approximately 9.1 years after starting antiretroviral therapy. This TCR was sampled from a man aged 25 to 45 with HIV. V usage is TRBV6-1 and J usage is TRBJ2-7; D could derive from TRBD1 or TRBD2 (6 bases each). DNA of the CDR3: TGTGCCAGCAGTGAAGTTACGGGGGCCGCTTTAGAGCAGTACTTC. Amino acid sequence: CASSEVTGAALEQYF.